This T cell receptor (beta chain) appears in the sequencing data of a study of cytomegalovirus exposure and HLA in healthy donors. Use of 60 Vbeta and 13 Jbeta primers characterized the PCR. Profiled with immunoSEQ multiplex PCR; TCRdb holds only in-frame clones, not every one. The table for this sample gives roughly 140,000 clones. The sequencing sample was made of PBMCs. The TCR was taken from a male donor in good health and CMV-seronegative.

CDR3 in amino acids: CASSSIQGGVYGYTF. CDR3 coding DNA: TGCGCCAGCAGCTCAATACAGGGTGGGGTCTATGGCTACACCTTC. The chain combines TRBV5-1 with TRBJ1-2; tentatively, D is TRBD1 (6 bases). Trimming removed 3 bases at V and 4 bases at J, with 16 bases between. CDR3 length equals 15 residues. Germline CDR1 reads SGHRS; CDR2 reads YFSETQ.